This T cell receptor beta chain was sequenced for a study of cytomegalovirus exposure and HLA in healthy donors. Study-level background: The early release's HLA-typed donors yielded approximately 85 million unique TCRs. General study points: An analysis was carried out at a later point. It showed that HLA-associated TCR beta chains were more clonally expanded than equally common non-associated chains. Follow-up analysis later connected one missense variant in DCLRE1C with trimming of TCR beta V- and J-genes. The study put 150 to 200 TCR beta chains on its list as cytomegalovirus-associated.

In the case of this clone: No antigen is known for it.

60 Vbeta and 13 Jbeta primers were used in PCR. Profiling relied on immunoSEQ multiplex PCR, and the TCRdb table lists in-frame clones only, not all of them. The top ten hold less than 9% of the sample, which has 95,000 to 150,000 clones, around 66% seen once. Per the germline V gene, CDR1 is SGHDT and CDR2 is YYEEEE. The junction had 10 bases not matched to a gene; V was cut back by 6 bases and J by 3 bases. The CDR3 consists of 15 residues. Material for sequencing was PBMCs. The sequence was collected from a woman aged 40-49 years in good health and CMV-seropositive. The chain uses TRBV5-6 and TRBJ2-5, with TRBD1 identical over 8 bases. The CDR3, as DNA: TGTGCCAGCACCCATCAGGGGGCGCATGAAGAGACCCAGTACTTC. Its translation: CASTHQGAHEETQYF.